A single sample gave rise to the 12 T cell receptor beta chains below, sequenced in a study of blood T cell repertoires in COVID-19. Here immunoSEQ multiplex PCR was the method, and the copy in TCRdb shows in-frame clones only, minus some. The sample lists some 360,000 clones; about nine tenths were seen once. The sequencing sample was made of PBMCs or T cells enriched from blood (not recorded which). These receptors all stem from a woman aged 25-40 years who had been exposed to COVID-19.

This clone was recorded only once. This chain links TRBV6-5 with TRBJ2-7; TRBD1 matches at 7 bases. V dropped 0 bases and J dropped 3; count of bases not matched to a gene: 5. This CDR3 has 15 amino acids. The germline gives CDR1 MNHEY, CDR2 SVGAGI. The CDR3 sequence: CASSYSNRGVYEQYF. The CDR3 nucleotides read TGTGCCAGCAGTTACTCGAACAGGGGTGTCTACGAGCAGTACTTC.

The chain combines TRBV19 with TRBJ2-1, with 8 bases matching TRBD1. This CDR3 is 15 amino acids long. V trimming: 7 bases; J trimming: 4 bases; junction bases outside the gene matches: 9. From germline, CDR1 is LNHDA and CDR2 SQIVND (reference sequence). The CDR3 bases are TGTGCCAGTAACCACAGGGGGATTGGTTACAATGAGCAGTTCTTC. Encoded protein: CASNHRGIGYNEQFF.

The chain recombines TRBV18 with TRBJ1-3; no reliable D call. Germline lookup yields CDR1 KGHSH and CDR2 LQKENI. The CDR3 runs to 15 residues. Deletions cut 2 bases from V and 0 bases from J, with 8 bases between. CDR3 nucleotide sequence: TGTGCCAGCTCACCAAACGCAGGCTCTGGAAACACCATATATTTT. Its protein product is CASSPNAGSGNTIYF.

J is TRBJ2-5 and V is TRBV9; D perhaps matches TRBD2 (6 bases). This CDR3 has 14 amino acids. Trimming took off 0 bases at V and 5 bases at J, with 11 bases between the two ends. In germline, CDR1 is SGDLS, CDR2 YYNGEE. The CDR3 bases are TGTGCCAGCAGCGTAGAGTGGGCGGGGGAGACCCAGTACTTC. Protein sequence: CASSVEWAGETQYF.

The chain couples TRBV9 to TRBJ2-1, with 8 bases fitting TRBD1. V lost 0 bases and J lost 0; bases outside the gene matches: 11. The CDR3 consists of 19 residues. Germline CDR1 is SGDLS and CDR2 is YYNGEE. Here the CDR3 reads CASSVGGQGYRSSYNEQFF. The CDR3 bases are TGTGCCAGCAGCGTAGGAGGACAGGGCTACCGAAGCTCCTACAATGAGCAGTTCTTC.

The gene calls are TRBV12-3 or TRBV12-4 and TRBJ2-3; weak D call: TRBD1 (6 bases). Between the trimmed V and J ends, which lost 3 bases and 4 bases, there was a span of 8 bases. The CDR3 consists of 13 residues. The CDR3 loop reads CASSFAGADTQYF. In DNA, the CDR3 is TGTGCCAGCAGTTTCGCAGGGGCAGATACGCAGTATTTT.

This chain connects TRBV5-1 to TRBJ2-7; the D gene is possibly TRBD2 (6 bases). Per the germline V gene, CDR1 is SGHRS and CDR2 is YFSETQ. Trimming left V 0 bases short and J 11 bases short, with 21 bases between. The CDR3 runs to 15 residues. Here the CDR3 DNA reads TGCGCCAGCAGCTTGGGCTTTAGCGGCGGATCTAGGGAGTACTTC. Translating gives CASSLGFSGGSREYF. The full variable domain, with the rest looked up from reference TRBV5-1 and TRBJ2-7, is KAGVTQTPRYLIKTRGQQVTLSCSPISGHRSVSWYQQTPGQGLQFLFEYFSETQRNKGNFPGRFSGRQFSNSRSEMNVSTLELGDSALYLCASSLGFSGGSREYFGPGTRLTVT.

This clone was seen only once. The chain employs TRBV27 and TRBJ2-7; D ambiguous. This CDR3 has 12 residues. Deletions cut 3 bases from V and 3 bases from J, with 6 bases between. In germline, CDR1 is MNHEY, CDR2 SMNVEV (reference sequence). CDR3 residues: CASSLSGYEQYF. The CDR3, as DNA: TGTGCCAGCAGTTTGTCAGGCTACGAGCAGTACTTC.

V and J are TRBV27 and TRBJ1-6, with 7 nucleotides matching TRBD1. The V gene's germline CDR1 is MNHEY and CDR2 SMNVEV (reference sequence). Germline trimming cut 5 bases from V and 9 bases from J; bases unmatched to any gene: 10. The CDR3 spans 15 residues. CDR3 loop: CASSLSGGSSSPLHF. The DNA for the CDR3 is TGTGCCAGCAGTCTCTCAGGGGGTTCTAGTTCACCCCTCCACTTT.

The chain uses TRBV30 and TRBJ1-3; 7 bases fit TRBD1. The CDR3 covers 15 residues. Trimming at V came to 1 base and at J to 1 base, leaving 4 bases not matched to a gene. Germline lookup yields CDR1 GTSNPN and CDR2 SVGIG (reference sequence). The CDR3 DNA is TGTGCCTGGAGTGGAGGGGACAGTTCTGGAAACACCATATATTTT. This encodes CAWSGGDSSGNTIYF.

This sequence joins TRBV5-8 and TRBJ2-1; 9 bases are shared with TRBD1. V was clipped by 5 bases and J by 8 bases; unmatched bases: 5. This CDR3 is 13 amino acids long. Germline lookup yields CDR1 SGHTS and CDR2 YDEGEE. The CDR3, as DNA: TGTGCCAGCAGGGCCGGGACAGGGCATGAGCAGTTCTTC. This sequence encodes CASRAGTGHEQFF. Filled out from reference TRBV5-8 and TRBJ2-1, the complete variable domain reads EAGVTQSPTHLIKTRGQQATLRCSPISGHTSVYWYQQALGLGLQFLLWYDEGEERNRGNFPPRFSGRQFPNYSSELNVNALELEDSALYLCASRAGTGHEQFFGPGTRLTVL.

In its sample, this clone was seen once. The chain joins TRBV2 to TRBJ1-5, with D possibly TRBD1 on 5 matching bases. Germline values: CDR1 SNHLY, CDR2 FYNNEI. Trimming removed 3 bases at V and 4 bases at J, with 13 bases between. This CDR3 comprises 15 residues. In nucleotides, the CDR3 is TGTGCCAGCAGTGACGACGGACAAACAAATCAGCCCCAGCATTTT. Its translation is CASSDDGQTNQPQHF. Based on the CDR3 plus reference TRBV2 and TRBJ1-5, the full variable domain is EPEVTQTPSHQVTQMGQEVILRCVPISNHLYFYWYRQILGQKVEFLVSFYNNEISEKSEIFDDQFSVERPDGSNFTLKIRSTKLEDSAMYFCASSDDGQTNQPQHFGDGTRLSIL.